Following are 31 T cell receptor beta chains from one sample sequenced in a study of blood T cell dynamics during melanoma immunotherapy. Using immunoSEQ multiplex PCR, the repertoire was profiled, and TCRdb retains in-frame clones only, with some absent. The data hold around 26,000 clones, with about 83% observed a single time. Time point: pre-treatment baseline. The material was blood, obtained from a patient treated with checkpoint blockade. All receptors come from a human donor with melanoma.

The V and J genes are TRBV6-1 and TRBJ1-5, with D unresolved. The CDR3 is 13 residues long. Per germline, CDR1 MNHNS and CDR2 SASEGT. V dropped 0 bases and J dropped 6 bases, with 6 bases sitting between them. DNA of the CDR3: TGTGCCAGCAGTGAAGCAAAGGGTCAGCCCCAGCATTTT. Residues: CASSEAKGQPQHF.

The CDR3 region is CASSPPEGSYEQYF. For the CDR3, the DNA is TGTGCCAGCAGCCCCCCGGAGGGCTCCTACGAGCAGTACTTC. The chain couples TRBV28 to TRBJ2-7; tentative D call: TRBD2 (6 bases). Germline lookup yields CDR1 MDHEN and CDR2 SYDVKM. The CDR3 extends over 14 amino acids. Deletions cut 6 bases from V and 0 bases from J, with 12 bases between.

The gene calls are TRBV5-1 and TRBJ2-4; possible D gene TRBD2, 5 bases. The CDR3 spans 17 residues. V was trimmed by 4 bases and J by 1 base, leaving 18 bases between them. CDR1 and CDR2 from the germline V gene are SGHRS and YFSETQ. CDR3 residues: CASSPRSRSGAKNIQYF. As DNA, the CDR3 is TGCGCCAGCAGCCCCCGATCCAGGTCGGGGGCCAAAAACATTCAGTACTTC.

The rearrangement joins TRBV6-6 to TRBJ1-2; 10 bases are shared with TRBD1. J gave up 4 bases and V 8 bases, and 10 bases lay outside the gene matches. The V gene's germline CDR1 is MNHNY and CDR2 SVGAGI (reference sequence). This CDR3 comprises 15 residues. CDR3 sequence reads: CASQLRDRGAYGYTF. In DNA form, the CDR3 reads TGTGCCAGCCAACTCAGGGACAGGGGAGCCTATGGCTACACCTTC.

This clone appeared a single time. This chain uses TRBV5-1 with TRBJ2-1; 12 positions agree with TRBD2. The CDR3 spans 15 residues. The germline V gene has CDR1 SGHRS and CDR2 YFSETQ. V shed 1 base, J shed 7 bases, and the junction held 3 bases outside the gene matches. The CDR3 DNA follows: TGCGCCAGCAGCTTGCTAGCGGGAGGGGGGAATGAGCAGTTCTTC. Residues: CASSLLAGGGNEQFF.

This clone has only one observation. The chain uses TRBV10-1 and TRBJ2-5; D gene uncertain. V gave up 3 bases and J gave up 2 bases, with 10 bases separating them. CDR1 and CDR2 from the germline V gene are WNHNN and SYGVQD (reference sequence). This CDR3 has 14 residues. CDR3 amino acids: CASSDLTAQETQYF. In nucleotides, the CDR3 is TGCGCCAGCAGTGATCTTACAGCTCAAGAGACCCAGTACTTC.

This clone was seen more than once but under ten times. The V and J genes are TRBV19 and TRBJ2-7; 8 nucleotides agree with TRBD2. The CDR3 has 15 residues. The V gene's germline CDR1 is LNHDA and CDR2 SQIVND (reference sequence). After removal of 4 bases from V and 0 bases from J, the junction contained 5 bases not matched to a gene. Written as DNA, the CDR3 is TGTGCCAGTAGTACGACTAGCGCCTACTCCTACGAGCAGTACTTC. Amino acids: CASSTTSAYSYEQYF.

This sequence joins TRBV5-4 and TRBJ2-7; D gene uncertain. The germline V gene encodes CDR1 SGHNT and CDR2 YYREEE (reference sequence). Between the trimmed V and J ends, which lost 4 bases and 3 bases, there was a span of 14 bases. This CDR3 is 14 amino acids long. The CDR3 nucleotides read TGTGCCAGCAGCCCCCGGAAGGGAAGCTACGAGCAGTACTTC. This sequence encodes CASSPRKGSYEQYF.

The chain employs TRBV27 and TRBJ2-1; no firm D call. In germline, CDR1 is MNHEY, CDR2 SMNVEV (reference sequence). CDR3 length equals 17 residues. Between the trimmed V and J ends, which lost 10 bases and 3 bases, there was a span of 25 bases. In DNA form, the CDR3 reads TGTGCCACCATCAAGCCACGAACAGAGCTCATCTACAATGAGCAGTTCTTC. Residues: CATIKPRTELIYNEQFF.

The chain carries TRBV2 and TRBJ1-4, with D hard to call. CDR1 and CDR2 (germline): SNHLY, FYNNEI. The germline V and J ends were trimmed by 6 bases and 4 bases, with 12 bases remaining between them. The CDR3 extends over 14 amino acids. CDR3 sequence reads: CASSENGSNEKLFF. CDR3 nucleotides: TGTGCCAGCAGCGAAAACGGGAGTAATGAAAAACTGTTTTTT.

The DNA of the CDR3 is TGTGCCAGCAGCCCGCCTCTTAGGGCAGATACGCAGTATTTT. This gives the protein CASSPPLRADTQYF. This rearrangement joins TRBV11-3 to TRBJ2-3; no clear D. Looked up from germline, CDR1 is SGHNT and CDR2 is YENEEA. Trimming removed 5 bases from V and 4 bases from J, with 13 bases in between. CDR3 length equals 14 residues.

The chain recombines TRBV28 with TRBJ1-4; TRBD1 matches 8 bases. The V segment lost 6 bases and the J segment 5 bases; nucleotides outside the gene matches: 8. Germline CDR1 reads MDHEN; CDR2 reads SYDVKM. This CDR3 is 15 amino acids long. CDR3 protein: CASRRTGGRNEKLFF. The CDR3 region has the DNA TGTGCCAGCAGGAGAACAGGGGGGAGGAATGAAAAACTGTTTTTT.

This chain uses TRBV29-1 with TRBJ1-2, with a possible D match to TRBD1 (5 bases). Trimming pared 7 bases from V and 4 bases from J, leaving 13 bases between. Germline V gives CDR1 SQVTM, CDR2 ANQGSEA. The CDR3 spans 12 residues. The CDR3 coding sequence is TGCAGCGCTGTACAGGCCCTCTATGGCTACACCTTC. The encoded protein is CSAVQALYGYTF.

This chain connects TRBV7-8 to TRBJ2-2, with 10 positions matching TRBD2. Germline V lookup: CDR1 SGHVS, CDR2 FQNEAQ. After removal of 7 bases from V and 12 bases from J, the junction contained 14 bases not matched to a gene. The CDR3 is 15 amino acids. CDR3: CASNLRGLAGAKLFF. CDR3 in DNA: TGTGCCAGCAACCTCCGAGGGCTAGCGGGAGCCAAGCTGTTTTTT.

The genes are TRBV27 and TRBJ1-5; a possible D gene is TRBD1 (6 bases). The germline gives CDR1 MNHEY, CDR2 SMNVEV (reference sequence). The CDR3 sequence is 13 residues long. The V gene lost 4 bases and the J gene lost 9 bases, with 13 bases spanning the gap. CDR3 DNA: TGTGCCAGCAGTTCCCAGGGGTCTAGGCCCCAGCATTTT. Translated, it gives CASSSQGSRPQHF.

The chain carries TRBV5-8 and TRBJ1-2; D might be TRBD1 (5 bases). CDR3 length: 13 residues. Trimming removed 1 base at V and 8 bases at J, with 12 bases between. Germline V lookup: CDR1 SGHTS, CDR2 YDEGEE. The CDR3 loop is CASSLRDPGGYTF. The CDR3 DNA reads TGTGCCAGCAGCTTGAGGGACCCGGGGGGCTACACCTTC.

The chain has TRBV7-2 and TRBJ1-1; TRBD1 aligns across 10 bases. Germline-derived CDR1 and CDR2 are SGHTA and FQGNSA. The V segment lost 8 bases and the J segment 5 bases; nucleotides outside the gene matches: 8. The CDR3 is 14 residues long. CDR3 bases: TGTGCCAGCGACAGACAGGGGGCAGGAACTGAAGCTTTCTTT. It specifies CASDRQGAGTEAFF.

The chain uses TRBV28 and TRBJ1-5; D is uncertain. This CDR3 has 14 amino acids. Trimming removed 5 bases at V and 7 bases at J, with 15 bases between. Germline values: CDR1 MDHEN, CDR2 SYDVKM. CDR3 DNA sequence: TGTGCCAGCAGTCCTCCGTCGGGGTTACAGCCCCAGCATTTT. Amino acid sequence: CASSPPSGLQPQHF.

The CDR3 nucleotides are TGTGCCAGCAGCTTAGCCCCGGGAAGGTCCTACGAGCAGTACTTC. This sequence encodes CASSLAPGRSYEQYF. The rearrangement joins TRBV11-2 to TRBJ2-7, with D possibly being TRBD2 (5 bases). The CDR3 runs to 15 residues. V lost 1 base to trimming and J lost 1 base, with 11 bases between them. CDR1 and CDR2 (germline): SGHAT, FQNNGV.

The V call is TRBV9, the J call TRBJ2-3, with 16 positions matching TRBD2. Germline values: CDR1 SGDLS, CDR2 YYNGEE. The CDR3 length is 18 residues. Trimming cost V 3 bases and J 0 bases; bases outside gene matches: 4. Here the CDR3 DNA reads TGTGCCAGCAGCGCCGGGACTAGCGGGGGGGCGAGCACAGATACGCAGTATTTT. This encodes CASSAGTSGGASTDTQYF.

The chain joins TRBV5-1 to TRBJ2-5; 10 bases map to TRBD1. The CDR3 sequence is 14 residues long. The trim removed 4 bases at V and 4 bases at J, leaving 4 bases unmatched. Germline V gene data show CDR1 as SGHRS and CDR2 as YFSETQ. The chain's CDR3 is CASSKGQGRETQYF. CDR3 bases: TGCGCCAGCAGCAAGGGACAGGGGCGAGAGACCCAGTACTTC.

The CDR3 reads CASSGKGVETQYF. CDR3 sequence (DNA): TGCGCCAGCAGTGGGAAGGGTGTGGAGACCCAGTACTTC. The chain is built from TRBV5-1 and TRBJ2-5; D is unresolved. Trimming pared 5 bases from V and 5 bases from J, leaving 13 bases between. CDR3 size: 13 residues. Looked up from germline, CDR1 is SGHRS and CDR2 is YFSETQ.

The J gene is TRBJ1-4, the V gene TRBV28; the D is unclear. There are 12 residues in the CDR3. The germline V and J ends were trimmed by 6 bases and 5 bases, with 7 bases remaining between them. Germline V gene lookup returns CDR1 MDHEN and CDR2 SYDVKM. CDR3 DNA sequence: TGTGCCAGCAGAAAAGGGAATGAAAAACTGTTTTTT. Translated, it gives CASRKGNEKLFF.

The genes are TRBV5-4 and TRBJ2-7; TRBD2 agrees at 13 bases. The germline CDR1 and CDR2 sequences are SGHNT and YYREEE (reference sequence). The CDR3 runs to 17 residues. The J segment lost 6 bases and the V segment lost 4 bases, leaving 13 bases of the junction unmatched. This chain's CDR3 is CASSGGLAGDKRGEQYF. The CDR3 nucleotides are TGTGCCAGCAGCGGAGGACTAGCGGGAGATAAGCGAGGCGAGCAGTACTTC.

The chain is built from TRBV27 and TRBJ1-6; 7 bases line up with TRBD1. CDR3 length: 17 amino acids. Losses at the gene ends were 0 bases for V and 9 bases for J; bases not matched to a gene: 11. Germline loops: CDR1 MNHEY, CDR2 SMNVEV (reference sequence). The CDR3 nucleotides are TGTGCCAGCAGTTTATCGACAGGGCAGGGTGTGGGTTCACCCCTCCACTTT. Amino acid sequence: CASSLSTGQGVGSPLHF.

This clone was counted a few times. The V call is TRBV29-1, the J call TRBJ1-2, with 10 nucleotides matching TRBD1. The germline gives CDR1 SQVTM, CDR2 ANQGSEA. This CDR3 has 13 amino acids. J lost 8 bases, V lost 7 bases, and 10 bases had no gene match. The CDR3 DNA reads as TGCAGCGCCTGGGACAGGGGACCGCAGGGCTACACCTTC. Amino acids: CSAWDRGPQGYTF.

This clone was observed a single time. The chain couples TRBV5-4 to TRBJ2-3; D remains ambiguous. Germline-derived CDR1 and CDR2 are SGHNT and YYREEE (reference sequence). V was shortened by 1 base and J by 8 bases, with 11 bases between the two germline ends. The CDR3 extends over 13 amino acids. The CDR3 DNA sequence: TGTGCCAGCAGCTTGACTTGGGATGGTACGCAGTATTTT. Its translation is CASSLTWDGTQYF. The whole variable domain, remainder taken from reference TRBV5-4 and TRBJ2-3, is ETGVTQSPTHLIKTRGQQVTLRCSSQSGHNTVSWYQQALGQGPQFIFQYYREEENGRGNFPPRFSGLQFPNYSSELNVNALELDDSALYLCASSLTWDGTQYFGPGTRLTVL.

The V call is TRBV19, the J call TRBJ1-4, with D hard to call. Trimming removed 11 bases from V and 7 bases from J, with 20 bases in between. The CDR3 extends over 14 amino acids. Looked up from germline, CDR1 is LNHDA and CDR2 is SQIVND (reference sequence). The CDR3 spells CAAKGGRSSEKLFF. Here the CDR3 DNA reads TGTGCCGCTAAGGGAGGCAGAAGTAGTGAAAAACTGTTTTTT.

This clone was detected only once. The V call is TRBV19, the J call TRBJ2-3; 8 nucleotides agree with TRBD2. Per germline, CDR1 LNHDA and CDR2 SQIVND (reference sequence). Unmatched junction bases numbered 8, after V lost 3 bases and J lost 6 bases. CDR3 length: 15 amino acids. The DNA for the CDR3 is TGTGCCAGTAGTATGCCCGGCGGGGGGAGGGATACGCAGTATTTT. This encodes CASSMPGGGRDTQYF.

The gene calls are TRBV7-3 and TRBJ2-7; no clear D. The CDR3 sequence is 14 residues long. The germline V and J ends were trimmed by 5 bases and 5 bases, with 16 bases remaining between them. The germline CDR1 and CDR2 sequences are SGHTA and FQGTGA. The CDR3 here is CASSPAGGSHEQYF. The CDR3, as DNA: TGTGCCAGCAGCCCGGCCGGTGGTTCCCACGAGCAGTACTTC. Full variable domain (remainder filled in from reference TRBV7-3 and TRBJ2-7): GAGVSQTPSNKVTEKGKYVELRCDPISGHTALYWYRQSLGQGPEFLIYFQGTGAADDSGLPNDRFFAVRPEGSVSTLKIQRTERGDSAVYLCASSPAGGSHEQYFGPGTRLTVT.

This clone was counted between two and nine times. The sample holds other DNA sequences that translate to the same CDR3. The CDR3 sequence: CASSPTGDTEAFF. The CDR3, as DNA: TGTGCCAGCAGCCCAACAGGGGACACTGAAGCTTTCTTT. The chain combines TRBV7-9 with TRBJ1-1; TRBD1 matches 7 bases. CDR1 and CDR2 (germline): SEHNR, FQNEAQ (reference sequence). The CDR3 runs to 13 residues. V lost 5 bases and J lost 3; bases outside the gene matches: 3.